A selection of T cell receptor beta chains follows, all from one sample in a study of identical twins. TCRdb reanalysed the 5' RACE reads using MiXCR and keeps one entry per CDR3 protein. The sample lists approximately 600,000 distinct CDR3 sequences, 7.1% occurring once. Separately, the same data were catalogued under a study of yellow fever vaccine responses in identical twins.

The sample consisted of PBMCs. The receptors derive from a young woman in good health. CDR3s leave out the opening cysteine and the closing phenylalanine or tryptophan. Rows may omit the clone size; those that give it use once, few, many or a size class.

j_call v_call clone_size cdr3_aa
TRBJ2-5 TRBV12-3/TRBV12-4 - ASTQDLAGTQY
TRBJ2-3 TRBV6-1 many ASSEWTGSDTQY
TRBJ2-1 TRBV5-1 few ASSSEGAPYNEQF
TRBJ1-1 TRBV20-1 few SARESWDRNTEAF
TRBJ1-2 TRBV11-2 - ASSSLQGTYGYT
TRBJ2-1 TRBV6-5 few ASSYRWQGHSNEQF
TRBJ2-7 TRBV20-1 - SARTRSGYEQY
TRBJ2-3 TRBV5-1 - ASGTMAAARDTQY
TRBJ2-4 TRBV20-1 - SARGGTGGNIQY
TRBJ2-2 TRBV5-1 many ASSRQGRVANTGELF